This TCR beta chain was captured by sequencing in a study of shared clonotypes between healthy human individuals (TCRdb year 2020). About the study as a whole: The cohort comprised a couple of women and three men aged 18 to 49 years. Per donor, three plates each were used for CD4 naive and CD4 memory, two for CD8 naive, and one for CD8 memory. To estimate repertoire size and how much clonotypes are shared between individuals, the study performed deep sequencing of blood TCR repertoires from about five healthy adults. To increase sequencing depth and limit assay-specific biases, different laboratories used diverse techniques to prepare libraries and sequence TCR repertoires. Per donor, leukapheresis produced somewhere between about 0.8 and 9 billion PBMCs.

Using the deep immunoSEQ assay, multiplex PCR amplified TCR CDR3 regions from genomic DNA. Extracted genomic DNA from each cell subset was spread evenly across all wells of several immunoSEQ 96-well plates, with each plate serving as a replicate. Each replicate PCR for sorted subsets received around 200 ng genomic DNA, equal to tens of thousands of T cell genomes. Purified libraries were measured with a Qubit 3.0 fluorometer, size-checked on a Bioanalyzer 2100, and measured again with the KAPA Library Quantification kit. Every immunoSEQ 96-well plate was sequenced on a dedicated single-read 150-cycle Illumina NextSeq 550 flow cell. In the authors' own workflow: Because the immunoSEQ output included only junctional sequences and no quality scores, the filtering could not be the same as the filtering used for full-length reads. Sequences were annotated with PyIR, a Python wrapper for IgBLAST v1.9, and V/J genes and CDR3 were assigned using IMGT germline references. Reads with weak V/J assignments (E-value above 1e-6), missing CDR3, stop codons, out-of-frame junctions, or ambiguous translated residues were removed. V3J clonotypes were defined by identical inferred V gene, J gene, and CDR3 amino acid sequence. Percentage overlap between repertoires was calculated by dividing the number of shared unique clonotypes by the size of the smaller repertoire. Three approaches were used to assess repertoire richness: RTK rarefaction, the Chao1 estimator, and Recon v2.1 estimates of unobserved clonotypes. Generation probabilities for all TCRbeta clonotypes obtained by the gDNA method from a few donors were computed using OLGA. Entries here come from immuneACCESS through TCRdb and include only in-frame sequences with V and J called. Some clones fail to appear in such tables; in the studies checked, an unresolved V gene covers under half of the shortfall, and the cause of the remainder is unknown. V and J calls and clone size follow that table, whereas D and trimming were derived from the DNA. Across this sample there are some 1,100,000 clones, with approximately 80% seen only once. Clones ranked in the top ten supply approximately 0.5% of the sample.

Regarding this clone: The clone's antigen remains unknown. One base away there is no much larger clone; base qualities are not given.

Healthy HIV-negative adults with no recently reported acute infections or vaccinations were included as donors. All donors were Caucasian adults living in Nashville, Tennessee, USA. CD4+ T cells were enriched through magnetic negative selection, after which naive cells were positively selected on CD45RA and the remaining negative fraction served as the memory subset. After blood collection by leukapheresis, PBMCs were isolated using Ficoll-Histopaque density gradient centrifugation and then cryopreserved in the vapor phase of liquid nitrogen. Purity and quantity of every magnetically sorted T cell population were checked by analytical flow cytometry. Genomic DNA was isolated from each sorted fraction and quantified by UV absorbance on a Nanodrop 2000c. Results the study describes overall, beyond this receptor: Only blood was sampled, and tissue TCR repertoires likely differ from those in blood. Naive subsets generally had larger estimated clonotype richness than memory subsets did. The small number of donors limited the genetic and exposure-history diversity represented. Even with the large sequencing depth, rarefaction of the sorted-subset datasets indicated that sequencing was incomplete. Across a few donors, approximately 5% of naive CD4, around 3.5% of naive CD8, about 2.3% of memory CD4, and under 0.45% of memory CD8 clonotypes were shared. Pairwise subsampling led to the expectation that sequencing depth would affect the degree of clonotype sharing among donors. Higher generation probabilities were observed for clonotypes shared by all four sorted-subset donors than for non-shared clonotypes.

CDR1 and CDR2 (MNHEY, SVGAGI) derive from the germline V gene. Germline trimming amounts to 2 bases on V and 6 bases on J, with 8 as the count of junction bases outside the gene matches. The CDR3 holds 15 amino acids from the cysteine to the phenylalanine. Just CDR3 DNA is preserved here, 45 bases in frame from base 1. This sequence was found in a man between 18 and 29 years old in good health. Some clones in this sample may be carry-over from other donors' samples. The rearrangement joined TRBV6-5 to TRBJ1-2; 8 of the junction bases match TRBD1. Sequenced input: memory CD4+ T cells from PBMCs. Explained via the paper, the cell subset or site label denotes: CD45RA-negative fraction. This receptor has the CDR3 CASSYEGRGRDGYTF. The DNA sequence is as follows: TGTGCCAGCAGTTACGAGGGCAGGGGGCGCGATGGCTACACCTTC.